These T cell receptor beta chains were read from a single sample in a study of somatic mutations in cytotoxic T cells in rheumatoid arthritis. Sequencing used immunoSEQ multiplex PCR; TCRdb keeps in-frame clones, though not all of them. Here the sample spans approximately 3,000 clones, approximately 87% being singletons. The sequenced sample consisted of CD8+ T cells sorted from blood. These TCRs come from a woman aged 55-75 years with rheumatoid arthritis. CDR3s include the opening cysteine and the closing phenylalanine or tryptophan. Fields, in order: V gene, J gene, CDR3 protein.

V: TRBV14
J: TRBJ2-5
CDR3: CASSETIRGGRETQYF

V: TRBV7-8
J: TRBJ1-1
CDR3: CASRLGGTGPTEAFF

V: TRBV5-1
J: TRBJ2-7
CDR3: CASSLVGAPYEQYF

V: TRBV6-1
J: TRBJ1-1
CDR3: CASSEREVEAFF

V: TRBV4-3
J: TRBJ1-3
CDR3: CASSQLGQTSGNTIYF

V: TRBV27
J: TRBJ2-3
CDR3: CASNRWEDFSSTDTQYF

V: TRBV19
J: TRBJ1-1
CDR3: CASSLIDRGNTEAFF

V: TRBV6-6
J: TRBJ1-2
CDR3: CASITQGKGYTF

V: TRBV5-4
J: TRBJ2-5
CDR3: CASSLVGGETQYF

V: TRBV5-8
J: TRBJ2-5
CDR3: CASSLAGTGQETQYF

V: TRBV28
J: TRBJ1-1
CDR3: CASSPPWGGNTEAFF

V: TRBV2
J: TRBJ1-1
CDR3: CASPLTRNTEAFF

V: TRBV30
J: TRBJ1-1
CDR3: CAWSVQTTEAFF

V: TRBV6-4
J: TRBJ2-1
CDR3: CASSDSGISYNEQFF

V: TRBV5-1
J: TRBJ1-6
CDR3: CASSLVGGYNSPLHF

V: TRBV5-4
J: TRBJ2-1
CDR3: CASSFLADPYNEQFF

V: TRBV19
J: .
CDR3: CASSIGQPYEQYF

V: TRBV28
J: TRBJ1-1
CDR3: CASTRAGTARGTEAFF

V: TRBV28
J: TRBJ2-7
CDR3: CASSPGLSEQYF

V: TRBV30
J: TRBJ1-2
CDR3: CAFDRDRVGYTF

V: TRBV5-1
J: TRBJ2-7
CDR3: CASSLGRGSYEQYF

V: TRBV28
J: TRBJ1-2
CDR3: CASSDRRSEGPNGYTF

V: TRBV7-9
J: TRBJ1-4
CDR3: CASSHRTGGGPTNEKLFF

V: TRBV10-2
J: TRBJ1-5
CDR3: CASSEPGTGDQPQHF

V: TRBV5-1
J: TRBJ2-7
CDR3: CASSLTGSEQYF

V: TRBV5-1
J: TRBJ1-2
CDR3: CASSAGIGYGYTF

V: TRBV27
J: TRBJ2-7
CDR3: CASRPGQGGHEQYF

V: TRBV7-8
J: TRBJ1-6
CDR3: CASSPDRTYSYNSPLHF

V: TRBV6-5
J: TRBJ2-7
CDR3: CASWGGSYEQYF

V: TRBV5-1
J: TRBJ2-4
CDR3: CASSPPAGFGKNIQYF

V: TRBV29-1
J: TRBJ1-2
CDR3: CSVEAPGDPPNYGYTF

V: TRBV28
J: TRBJ1-5
CDR3: CASSLGQGYRGPQHF

V: TRBV7-9
J: TRBJ1-2
CDR3: CASSLAGQGPTAYGYTF

V: TRBV4-3
J: TRBJ2-3
CDR3: CASSQSLRDTQYF

V: TRBV7-9
J: TRBJ1-1
CDR3: CASSIDRGNTEAFF

V: TRBV7-2
J: TRBJ2-5
CDR3: CASSSPSQGGETQYF

V: TRBV19
J: TRBJ2-1
CDR3: CASSMEGTGANEQFF

V: TRBV7-2
J: TRBJ1-2
CDR3: CASSRGLSATFYGYTF

V: TRBV4-3
J: TRBJ1-6
CDR3: CASSQRQGRALHF

V: TRBV7-9
J: TRBJ2-1
CDR3: CASSAPGGSNNEQFF

V: TRBV5-1
J: TRBJ2-7
CDR3: CASSARGQEATYEQYF

V: TRBV5-1
J: TRBJ2-7
CDR3: CASSLWDRGPYEQYF

V: TRBV5-5
J: TRBJ2-5
CDR3: CASSQTSGGQETQYF

V: TRBV7-2
J: TRBJ2-5
CDR3: CASSLVVTGGLQETQYF

V: TRBV7-9
J: TRBJ2-4
CDR3: CASARTALKGKNIQYF

V: TRBV4-3
J: TRBJ2-3
CDR3: CASSAGGVDTQYF

V: TRBV7-8
J: TRBJ2-5
CDR3: CASSPFDRDGETQYF

V: TRBV4-1
J: TRBJ1-1
CDR3: CASSLSGNTEAFF

V: TRBV10-3
J: TRBJ2-1
CDR3: CAISESIVGSGGLGNEQFF

V: TRBV30
J: TRBJ1-4
CDR3: CAWGSPTGRKLFF

V: TRBV7-9
J: TRBJ2-7
CDR3: CASSMPSGTPYEQYF

V: TRBV2
J: TRBJ1-3
CDR3: CASSEDRAIGNTIYF

V: TRBV7-6
J: TRBJ2-7
CDR3: CASRPDIGYAYEQYF

V: TRBV2
J: TRBJ1-4
CDR3: CASRDRGNEKLFF

V: TRBV6-5
J: TRBJ2-7
CDR3: CAASSGDSYEQYF

V: TRBV7-2
J: TRBJ1-1
CDR3: CASSLARQLWNTEAFF

V: TRBV29-1
J: TRBJ2-7
CDR3: CSVEDPQLRQGATLYEQYF

V: TRBV4-3
J: TRBJ2-2
CDR3: CASSQEVSGDGNTGELFF

V: TRBV6-6
J: TRBJ2-3
CDR3: CASSYFEPSSTDTQYF